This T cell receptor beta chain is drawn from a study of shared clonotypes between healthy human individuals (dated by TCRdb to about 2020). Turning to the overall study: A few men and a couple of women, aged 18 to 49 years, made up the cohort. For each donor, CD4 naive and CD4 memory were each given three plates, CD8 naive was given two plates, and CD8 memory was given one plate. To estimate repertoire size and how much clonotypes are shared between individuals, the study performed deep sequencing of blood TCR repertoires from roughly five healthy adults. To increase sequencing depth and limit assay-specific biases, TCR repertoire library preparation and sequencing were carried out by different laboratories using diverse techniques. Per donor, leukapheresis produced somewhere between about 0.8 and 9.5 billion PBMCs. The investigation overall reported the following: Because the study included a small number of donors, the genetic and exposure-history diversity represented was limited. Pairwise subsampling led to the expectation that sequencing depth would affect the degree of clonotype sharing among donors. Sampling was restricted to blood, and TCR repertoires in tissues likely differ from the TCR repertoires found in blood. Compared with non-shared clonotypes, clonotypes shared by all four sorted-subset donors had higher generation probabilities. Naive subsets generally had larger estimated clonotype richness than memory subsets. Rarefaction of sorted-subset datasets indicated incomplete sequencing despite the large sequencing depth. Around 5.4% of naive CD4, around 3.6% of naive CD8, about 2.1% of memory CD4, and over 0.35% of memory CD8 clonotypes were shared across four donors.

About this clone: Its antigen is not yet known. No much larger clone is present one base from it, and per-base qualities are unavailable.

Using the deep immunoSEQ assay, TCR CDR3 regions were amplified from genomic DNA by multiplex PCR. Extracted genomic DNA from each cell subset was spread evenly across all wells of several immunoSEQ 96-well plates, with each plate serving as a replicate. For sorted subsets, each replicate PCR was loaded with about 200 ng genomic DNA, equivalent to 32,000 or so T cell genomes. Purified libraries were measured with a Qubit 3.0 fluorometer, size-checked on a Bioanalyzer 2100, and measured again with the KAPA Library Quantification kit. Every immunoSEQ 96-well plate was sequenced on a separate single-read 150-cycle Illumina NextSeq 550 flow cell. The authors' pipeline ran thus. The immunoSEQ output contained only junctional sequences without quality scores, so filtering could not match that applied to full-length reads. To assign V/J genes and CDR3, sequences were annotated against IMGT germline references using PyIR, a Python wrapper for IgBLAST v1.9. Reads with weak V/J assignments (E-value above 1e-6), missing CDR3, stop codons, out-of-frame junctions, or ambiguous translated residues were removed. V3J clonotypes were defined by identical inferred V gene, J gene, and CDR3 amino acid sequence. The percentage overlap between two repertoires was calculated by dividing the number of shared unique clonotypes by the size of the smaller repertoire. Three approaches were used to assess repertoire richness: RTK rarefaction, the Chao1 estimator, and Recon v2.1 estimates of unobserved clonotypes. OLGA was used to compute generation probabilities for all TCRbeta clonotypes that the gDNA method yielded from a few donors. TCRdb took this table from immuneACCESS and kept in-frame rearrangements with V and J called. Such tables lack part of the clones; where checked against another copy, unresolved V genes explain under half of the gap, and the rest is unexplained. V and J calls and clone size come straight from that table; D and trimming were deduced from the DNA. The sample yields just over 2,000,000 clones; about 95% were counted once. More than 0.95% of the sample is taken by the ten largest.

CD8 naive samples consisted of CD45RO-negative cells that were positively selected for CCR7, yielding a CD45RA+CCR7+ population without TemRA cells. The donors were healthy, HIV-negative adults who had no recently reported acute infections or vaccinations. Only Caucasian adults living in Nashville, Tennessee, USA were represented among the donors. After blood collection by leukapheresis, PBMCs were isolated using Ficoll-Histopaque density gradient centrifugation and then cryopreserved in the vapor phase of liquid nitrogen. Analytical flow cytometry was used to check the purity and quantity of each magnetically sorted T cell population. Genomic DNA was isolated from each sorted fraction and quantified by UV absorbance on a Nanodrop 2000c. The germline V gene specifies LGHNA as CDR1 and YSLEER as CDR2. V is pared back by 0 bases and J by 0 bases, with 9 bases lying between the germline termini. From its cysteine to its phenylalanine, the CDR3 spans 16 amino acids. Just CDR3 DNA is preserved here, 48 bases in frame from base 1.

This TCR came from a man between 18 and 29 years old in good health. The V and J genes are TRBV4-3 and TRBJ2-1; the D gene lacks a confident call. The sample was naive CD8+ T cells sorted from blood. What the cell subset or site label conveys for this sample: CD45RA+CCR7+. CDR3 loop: CASSQERSVSYNEQFF. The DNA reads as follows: TGCGCCAGCAGCCAAGAAAGGAGCGTCTCCTACAATGAGCAGTTCTTC.